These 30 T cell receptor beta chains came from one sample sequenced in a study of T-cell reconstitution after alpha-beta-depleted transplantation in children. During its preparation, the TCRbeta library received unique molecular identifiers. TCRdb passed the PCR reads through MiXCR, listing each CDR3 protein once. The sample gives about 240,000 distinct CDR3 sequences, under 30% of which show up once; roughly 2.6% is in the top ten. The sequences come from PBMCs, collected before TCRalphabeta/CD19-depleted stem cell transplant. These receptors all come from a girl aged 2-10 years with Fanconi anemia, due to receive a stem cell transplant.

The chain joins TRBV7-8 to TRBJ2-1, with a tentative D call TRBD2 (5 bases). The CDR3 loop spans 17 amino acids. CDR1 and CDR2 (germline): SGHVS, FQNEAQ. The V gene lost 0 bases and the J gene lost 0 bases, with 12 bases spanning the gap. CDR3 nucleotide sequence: TGTGCCAGCAGCTTAGCGAACGGGGATAGCTCCTACAATGAGCAGTTCTTC. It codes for CASSLANGDSSYNEQFF.

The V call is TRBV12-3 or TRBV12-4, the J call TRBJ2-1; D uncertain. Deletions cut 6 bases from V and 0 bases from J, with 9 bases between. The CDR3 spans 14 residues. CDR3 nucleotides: TGTGCCAGCAGGGACGTCAGCTCCTACAATGAGCAGTTCTTC. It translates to CASRDVSSYNEQFF.

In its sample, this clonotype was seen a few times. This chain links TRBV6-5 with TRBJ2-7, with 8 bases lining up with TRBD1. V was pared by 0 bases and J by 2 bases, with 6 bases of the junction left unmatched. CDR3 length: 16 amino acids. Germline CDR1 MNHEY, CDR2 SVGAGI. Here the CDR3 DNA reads TGTGCCAGCAGTTACTCGGCGGACAGGGTACCCTACGAGCAGTACTTC. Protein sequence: CASSYSADRVPYEQYF.

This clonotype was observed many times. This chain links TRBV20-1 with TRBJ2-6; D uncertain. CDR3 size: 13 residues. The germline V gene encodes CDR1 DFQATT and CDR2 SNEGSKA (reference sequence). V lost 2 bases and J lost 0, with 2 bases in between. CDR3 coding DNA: TGCAGTGCTAGACTCTCTGGGGCCAACGTCCTGACTTTC. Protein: CSARLSGANVLTF.

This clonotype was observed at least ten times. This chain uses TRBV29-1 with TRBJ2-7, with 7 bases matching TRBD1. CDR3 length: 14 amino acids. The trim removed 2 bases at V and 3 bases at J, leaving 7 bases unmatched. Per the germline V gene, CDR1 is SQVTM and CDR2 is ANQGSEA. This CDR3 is CSVEKRTGYYEQYF. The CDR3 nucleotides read TGCAGCGTTGAAAAAAGGACAGGCTACTACGAGCAGTACTTC.

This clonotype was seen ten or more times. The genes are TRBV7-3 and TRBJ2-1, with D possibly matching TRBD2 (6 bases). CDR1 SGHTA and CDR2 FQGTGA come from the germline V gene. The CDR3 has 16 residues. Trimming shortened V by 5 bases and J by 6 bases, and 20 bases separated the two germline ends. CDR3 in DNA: TGTGCCAGCAGCCCACGCCGTAGCGGCTTCCTCAATGAGCAGTTCTTC. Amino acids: CASSPRRSGFLNEQFF.

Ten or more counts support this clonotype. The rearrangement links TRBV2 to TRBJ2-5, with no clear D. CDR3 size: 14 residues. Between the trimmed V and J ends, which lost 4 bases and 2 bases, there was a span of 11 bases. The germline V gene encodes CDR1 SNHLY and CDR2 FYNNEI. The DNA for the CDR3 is TGTGCCAGCAGTGCCCTGACGAAACAAGAGACCCAGTACTTC. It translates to CASSALTKQETQYF.

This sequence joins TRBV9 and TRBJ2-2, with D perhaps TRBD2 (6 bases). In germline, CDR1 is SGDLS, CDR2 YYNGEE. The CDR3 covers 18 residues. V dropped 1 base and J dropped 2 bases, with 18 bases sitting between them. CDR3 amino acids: CASSVLQGGSTNTGELFF. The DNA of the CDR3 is TGTGCCAGCAGCGTACTCCAGGGAGGATCAACCAACACCGGGGAGCTGTTTTTT.

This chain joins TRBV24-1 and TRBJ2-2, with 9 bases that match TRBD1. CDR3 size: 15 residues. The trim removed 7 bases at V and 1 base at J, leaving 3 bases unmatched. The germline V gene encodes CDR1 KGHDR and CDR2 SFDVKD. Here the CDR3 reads CATRDRGGNTGELFF. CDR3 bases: TGTGCCACCAGGGACAGGGGAGGGAACACCGGGGAGCTGTTTTTT.

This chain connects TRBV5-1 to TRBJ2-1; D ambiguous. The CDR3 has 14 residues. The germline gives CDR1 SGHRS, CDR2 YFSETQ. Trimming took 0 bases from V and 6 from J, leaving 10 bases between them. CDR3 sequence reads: CASSLAAFRNEQFF. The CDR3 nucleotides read TGCGCCAGCAGCTTGGCGGCATTTCGCAATGAGCAGTTCTTC.

CDR3 residues: CSDNQGAGYGYTF. The CDR3 nucleotides read TGCAGCGACAACCAGGGGGCTGGCTATGGCTACACCTTC. V usage is TRBV29-1 and J usage is TRBJ1-2; TRBD1 matches 8 bases. Germline trimming cut 7 bases from V and 4 bases from J; bases unmatched to any gene: 8. The germline CDR1 and CDR2 sequences are SQVTM and ANQGSEA. The CDR3 covers 13 residues.

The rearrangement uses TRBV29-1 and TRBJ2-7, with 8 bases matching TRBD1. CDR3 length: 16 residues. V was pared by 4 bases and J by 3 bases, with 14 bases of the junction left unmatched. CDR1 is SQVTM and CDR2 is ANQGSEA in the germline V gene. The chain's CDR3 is CSVAVPLDRDHYEQYF. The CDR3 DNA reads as TGCAGCGTTGCAGTCCCTCTGGACAGGGATCACTACGAGCAGTACTTC.

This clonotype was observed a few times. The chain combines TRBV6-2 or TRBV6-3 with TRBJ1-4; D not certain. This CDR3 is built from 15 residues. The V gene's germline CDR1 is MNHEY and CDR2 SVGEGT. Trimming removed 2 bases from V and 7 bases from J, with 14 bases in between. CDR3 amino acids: CASSYLGEKGEKLFF. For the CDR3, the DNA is TGTGCCAGCAGTTACCTTGGTGAGAAAGGTGAAAAACTGTTTTTT.

CDR3 sequence: CASSPLASSTYEQYF. The CDR3 DNA follows: TGTGCCAGCAGCCCCCTAGCGTCTTCCACCTACGAGCAGTACTTC. The chain is built from TRBV27 and TRBJ2-7; D possibly corresponds to TRBD2 (6 bases). Trimming took 6 bases from V and 2 from J, leaving 17 bases between them. Germline lookup yields CDR1 MNHEY and CDR2 SMNVEV (reference sequence). The CDR3 length is 15 residues.

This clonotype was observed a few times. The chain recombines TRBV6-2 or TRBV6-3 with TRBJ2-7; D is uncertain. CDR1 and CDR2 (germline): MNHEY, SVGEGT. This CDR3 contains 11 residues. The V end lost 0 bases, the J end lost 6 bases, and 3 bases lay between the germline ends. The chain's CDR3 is CASSYSAEQYF. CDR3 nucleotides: TGTGCCAGCAGTTACTCTGCCGAGCAGTACTTC.

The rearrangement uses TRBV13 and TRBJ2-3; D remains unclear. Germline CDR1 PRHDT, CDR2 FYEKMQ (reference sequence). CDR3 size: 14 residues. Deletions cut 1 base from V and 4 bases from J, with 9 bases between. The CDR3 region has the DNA TGTGCCAGCAGCTTAGAGGGTGTCGCAGATACGCAGTATTTT. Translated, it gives CASSLEGVADTQYF.

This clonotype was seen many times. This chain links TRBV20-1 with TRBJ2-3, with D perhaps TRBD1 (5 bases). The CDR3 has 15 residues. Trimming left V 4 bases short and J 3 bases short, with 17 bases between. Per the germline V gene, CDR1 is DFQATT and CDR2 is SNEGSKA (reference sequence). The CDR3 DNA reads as TGCAGTGCTACAAGTGGGGCTTCATGGACAGATACGCAGTATTTT. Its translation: CSATSGASWTDTQYF.

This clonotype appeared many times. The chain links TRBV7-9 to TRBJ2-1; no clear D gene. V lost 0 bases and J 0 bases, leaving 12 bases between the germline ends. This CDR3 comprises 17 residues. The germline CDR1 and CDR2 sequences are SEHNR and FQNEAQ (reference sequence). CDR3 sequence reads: CASSLALSTNSYNEQFF. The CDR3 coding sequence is TGTGCCAGCAGCTTAGCGCTGTCTACCAACTCCTACAATGAGCAGTTCTTC. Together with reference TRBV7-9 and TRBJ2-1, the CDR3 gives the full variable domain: DTGVSQNPRHKITKRGQNVTFRCDPISEHNRLYWYRQTLGQGPEFLTYFQNEAQLEKSRLLSDRFSAERPKGSFSTLEIQRTEQGDSAMYLCASSLALSTNSYNEQFFGPGTRLTVL.

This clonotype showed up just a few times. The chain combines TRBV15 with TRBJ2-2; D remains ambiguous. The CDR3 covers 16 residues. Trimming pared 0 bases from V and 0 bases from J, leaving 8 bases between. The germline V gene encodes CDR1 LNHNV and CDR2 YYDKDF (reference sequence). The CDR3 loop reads CATSREGVANTGELFF. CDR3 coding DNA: TGTGCCACCAGCAGAGAGGGCGTTGCGAACACCGGGGAGCTGTTTTTT.

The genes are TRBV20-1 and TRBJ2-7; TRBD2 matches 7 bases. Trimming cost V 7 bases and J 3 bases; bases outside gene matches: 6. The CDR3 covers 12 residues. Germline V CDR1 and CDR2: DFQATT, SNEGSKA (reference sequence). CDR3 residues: CSVWSGIYEQYF. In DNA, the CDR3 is TGCAGTGTGTGGAGCGGGATCTACGAGCAGTACTTC.

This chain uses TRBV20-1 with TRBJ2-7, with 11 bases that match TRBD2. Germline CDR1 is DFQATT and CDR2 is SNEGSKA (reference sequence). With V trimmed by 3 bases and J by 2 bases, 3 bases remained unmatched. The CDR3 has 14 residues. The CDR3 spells CSASGTSGTYEQYF. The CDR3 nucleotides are TGCAGTGCTAGTGGGACTAGCGGCACCTACGAGCAGTACTTC.

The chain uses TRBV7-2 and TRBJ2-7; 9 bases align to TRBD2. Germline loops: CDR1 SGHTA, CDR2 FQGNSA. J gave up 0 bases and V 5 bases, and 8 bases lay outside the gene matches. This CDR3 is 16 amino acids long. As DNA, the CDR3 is TGTGCCAGCAGCACTCACCTGACTAGCGGCTCCTACGAGCAGTACTTC. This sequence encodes CASSTHLTSGSYEQYF.

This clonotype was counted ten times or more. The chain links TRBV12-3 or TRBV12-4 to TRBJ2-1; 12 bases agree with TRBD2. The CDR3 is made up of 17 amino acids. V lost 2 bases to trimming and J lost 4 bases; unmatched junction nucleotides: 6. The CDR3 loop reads CASSLPRLAGAYNEQFF. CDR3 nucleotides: TGTGCCAGCAGTTTACCGCGACTAGCGGGGGCTTACAATGAGCAGTTCTTC.

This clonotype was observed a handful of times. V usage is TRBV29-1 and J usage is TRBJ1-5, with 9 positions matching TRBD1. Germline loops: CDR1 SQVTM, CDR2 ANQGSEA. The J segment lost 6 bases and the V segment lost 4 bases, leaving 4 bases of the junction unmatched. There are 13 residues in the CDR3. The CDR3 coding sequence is TGCAGCGTTGCGGACAGGGGAACTCAGCCCCAGCATTTT. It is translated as CSVADRGTQPQHF.

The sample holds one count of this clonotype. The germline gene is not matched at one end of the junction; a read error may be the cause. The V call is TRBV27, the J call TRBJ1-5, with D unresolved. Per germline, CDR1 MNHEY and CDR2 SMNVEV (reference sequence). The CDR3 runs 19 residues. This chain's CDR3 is CTSSTKEPSWQTLHQPQHF. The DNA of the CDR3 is TGCACCAGCAGTACTAAGGAGCCCTCGTGGCAGACACTTCATCAGCCCCAGCATTTT.

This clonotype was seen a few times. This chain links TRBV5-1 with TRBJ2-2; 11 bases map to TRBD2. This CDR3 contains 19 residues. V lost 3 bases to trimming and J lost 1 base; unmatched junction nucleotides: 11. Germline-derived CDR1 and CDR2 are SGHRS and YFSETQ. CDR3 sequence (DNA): TGCGCCAGCAGCTCATGGACTAGCGGGTATTATCGGAACACCGGGGAGCTGTTTTTT. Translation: CASSSWTSGYYRNTGELFF.

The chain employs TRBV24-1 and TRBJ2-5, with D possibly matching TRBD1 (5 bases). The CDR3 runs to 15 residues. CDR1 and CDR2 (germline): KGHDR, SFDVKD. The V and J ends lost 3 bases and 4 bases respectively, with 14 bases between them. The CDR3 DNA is TGTGCCACCAGTGATCACAGGACCGCCTTAGAGACCCAGTACTTC. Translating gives CATSDHRTALETQYF.

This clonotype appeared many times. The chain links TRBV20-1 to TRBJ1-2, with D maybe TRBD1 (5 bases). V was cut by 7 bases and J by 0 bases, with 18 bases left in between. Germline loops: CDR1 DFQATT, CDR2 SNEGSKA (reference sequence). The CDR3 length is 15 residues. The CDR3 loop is CSDSPLTVTNYGYTF. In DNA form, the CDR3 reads TGCAGTGACAGTCCCCTGACAGTGACTAACTATGGCTACACCTTC.

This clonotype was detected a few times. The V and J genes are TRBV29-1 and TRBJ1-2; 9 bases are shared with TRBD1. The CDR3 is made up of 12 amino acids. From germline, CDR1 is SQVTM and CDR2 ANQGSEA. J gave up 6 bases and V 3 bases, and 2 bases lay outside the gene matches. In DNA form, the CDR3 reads TGCAGCGTTGAGGACAGGGGTGATGGCTACACCTTC. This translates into CSVEDRGDGYTF.

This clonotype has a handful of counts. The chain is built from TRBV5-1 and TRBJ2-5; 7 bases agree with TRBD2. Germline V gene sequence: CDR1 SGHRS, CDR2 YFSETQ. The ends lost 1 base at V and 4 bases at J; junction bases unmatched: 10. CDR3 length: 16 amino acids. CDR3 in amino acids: CASSLPLGGHGETQYF. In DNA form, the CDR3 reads TGCGCCAGCAGCTTGCCTCTGGGAGGGCATGGAGAGACCCAGTACTTC.